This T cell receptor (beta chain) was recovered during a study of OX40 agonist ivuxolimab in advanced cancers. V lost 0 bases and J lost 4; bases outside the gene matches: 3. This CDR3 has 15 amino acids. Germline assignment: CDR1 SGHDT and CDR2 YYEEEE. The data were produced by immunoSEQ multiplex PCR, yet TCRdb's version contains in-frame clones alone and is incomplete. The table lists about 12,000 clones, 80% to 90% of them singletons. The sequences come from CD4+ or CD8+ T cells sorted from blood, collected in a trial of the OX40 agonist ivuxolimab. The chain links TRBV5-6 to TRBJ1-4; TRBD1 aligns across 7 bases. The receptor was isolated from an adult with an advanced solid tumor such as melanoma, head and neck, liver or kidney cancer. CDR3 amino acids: CASSLVGQYNEKLFF. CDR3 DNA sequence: TGTGCCAGCAGCTTGGTGGGACAGTATAATGAAAAACTGTTTTTT.